This is a list of T cell receptor beta chains from one sample in a study of shared clonotypes between healthy human individuals. TCRdb keeps only in-frame clones here, not all; method: immunoSEQ multiplex PCR. The sample consists of more than 2,000,000 clones, approximately 94% of them appearing once. Sequenced: naive CD4+ T cells sorted from blood. These receptors were taken from a young man in good health. CDR3s include the opening cysteine and the closing phenylalanine or tryptophan. The order of the fields is J gene, clone size, V gene, D gene, CDR3 protein, CDR3 DNA. D genes are given only for firm matches. Size values are once, few and many counts, or a class for expanded clones, and some rows have none.

J gene: TRBJ1-2; clone size: few; V gene: TRBV19; D gene: TRBD1; CDR3 protein: CASSTETTGNYGYTF; CDR3 DNA: TGTGCCAGTAGTACAGAAACGACAGGGAACTATGGCTACACCTTC
J gene: TRBJ2-5; clone size: NA; V gene: TRBV25-1; D gene: NA; CDR3 protein: CASSGGTIGRGETQYF; CDR3 DNA: TGTGCCAGCAGTGGCGGAACCATAGGAAGGGGAGAGACCCAGTACTTC
J gene: TRBJ1-2; clone size: NA; V gene: TRBV27; D gene: NA; CDR3 protein: CASRRQETYGYTF; CDR3 DNA: TGTGCCAGCAGGCGACAGGAGACCTATGGCTACACCTTC
J gene: TRBJ1-5; clone size: NA; V gene: TRBV7-9; D gene: TRBD1; CDR3 protein: CASSLTGDGQPQHF; CDR3 DNA: TGTGCCAGCAGCCTGACAGGGGACGGACAGCCCCAGCATTTT
J gene: TRBJ1-3; clone size: NA; V gene: TRBV9; D gene: NA; CDR3 protein: CASSVGTVHSGNTIYF; CDR3 DNA: TGTGCCAGCAGCGTAGGGACAGTTCACTCTGGAAACACCATATATTTT
J gene: TRBJ1-1; clone size: few; V gene: TRBV7-9; D gene: NA; CDR3 protein: CASSLEGNTEAFF; CDR3 DNA: TGTGCCAGCAGCTTAGAGGGGAACACTGAAGCTTTCTTT
J gene: TRBJ2-3; clone size: NA; V gene: TRBV5-1; D gene: NA; CDR3 protein: CASSPSLGGGTDTQYF; CDR3 DNA: TGCGCCAGCAGCCCGAGTCTAGGCGGTGGCACAGATACGCAGTATTTT
J gene: TRBJ1-6; clone size: NA; V gene: TRBV7-2; D gene: NA; CDR3 protein: CASSLERINNSPLHF; CDR3 DNA: TGTGCCAGCAGCTTAGAGCGGATTAATAATTCACCCCTCCACTTT
J gene: TRBJ2-3; clone size: NA; V gene: TRBV7-2; D gene: TRBD2; CDR3 protein: CASSLLPGLAGGYHTQYF; CDR3 DNA: TGTGCCAGCAGCTTACTCCCGGGACTAGCGGGGGGGTACCATACGCAGTATTTT
J gene: TRBJ1-1; clone size: NA; V gene: TRBV30; D gene: TRBD1; CDR3 protein: CAWSDRGRDTEAFF; CDR3 DNA: TGTGCCTGGAGTGACAGGGGGCGGGACACTGAAGCTTTCTTT
J gene: TRBJ2-7; clone size: NA; V gene: TRBV5-1; D gene: TRBD1; CDR3 protein: CASSLPGTGASYEQYF; CDR3 DNA: TGCGCCAGCAGCTTGCCCGGGACAGGGGCATCGTACGAGCAGTACTTC
J gene: TRBJ1-4; clone size: NA; V gene: TRBV5-1; D gene: TRBD1; CDR3 protein: CASSLGTGTTEKLFF; CDR3 DNA: TGCGCCAGCAGCTTGGGGACAGGGACTACTGAAAAACTGTTTTTT
J gene: TRBJ2-2; clone size: NA; V gene: TRBV7-3; D gene: TRBD1; CDR3 protein: CASSQDRVRTGELFF; CDR3 DNA: TGCGCCAGCAGCCAAGACAGGGTTCGTACCGGGGAGCTGTTTTTT
J gene: TRBJ2-7; clone size: NA; V gene: TRBV5-1; D gene: TRBD1; CDR3 protein: CASRRTGDREYEQYF; CDR3 DNA: TGCGCCAGCAGACGAACGGGGGACAGGGAATACGAGCAGTACTTC
J gene: TRBJ1-2; clone size: NA; V gene: TRBV6-6; D gene: NA; CDR3 protein: CASSQHERDGYTF; CDR3 DNA: TGTGCCAGCAGTCAGCACGAGCGGGATGGCTACACCTTC
J gene: TRBJ2-2; clone size: NA; V gene: TRBV5-6; D gene: TRBD2; CDR3 protein: CASSSISGGAHTGELFF; CDR3 DNA: TGTGCCAGCAGCTCGATTAGCGGGGGGGCCCACACCGGGGAGCTGTTTTTT